This paragraph reports one T cell receptor beta chain. Its antigen is still unknown. A split of CD4+ cells into CD45RA+ naive and CD45RA-negative memory subsets was performed. This CDR3 is 19 amino acids long. CDR1 is SGHRS and CDR2 is YFSETQ in the germline V gene. Trimming removed 4 bases at V and 2 bases at J, with 24 bases between. The sample is drawn from a study of shared clonotypes between healthy human individuals. Study-wide points: A generally larger estimated richness was seen in naive subsets than in memory subsets. Represented diversity (both genetic and exposure-history) was limited by the small number of donors.

TCRdb's table, derived via immunoSEQ multiplex PCR, lists solely in-frame clones and lacks some. Of some 2.3 million clones listed, 80% to 95% are singletons. The chain uses TRBV5-1 and TRBJ2-2; D is unresolved. The source of this sequence is a man younger than 30 in good health. Some clones in this sample may be carry-over from other donors' samples. What was sequenced was naive CD4+ T cells from PBMCs. Sample subset: CD45RA+ positively selected. The CDR3 sequence: CASSVRLGNINVNTGELFF. The CDR3 DNA reads TGCGCCAGCAGCGTGAGATTAGGGAACATCAACGTAAACACCGGGGAGCTGTTTTTT.